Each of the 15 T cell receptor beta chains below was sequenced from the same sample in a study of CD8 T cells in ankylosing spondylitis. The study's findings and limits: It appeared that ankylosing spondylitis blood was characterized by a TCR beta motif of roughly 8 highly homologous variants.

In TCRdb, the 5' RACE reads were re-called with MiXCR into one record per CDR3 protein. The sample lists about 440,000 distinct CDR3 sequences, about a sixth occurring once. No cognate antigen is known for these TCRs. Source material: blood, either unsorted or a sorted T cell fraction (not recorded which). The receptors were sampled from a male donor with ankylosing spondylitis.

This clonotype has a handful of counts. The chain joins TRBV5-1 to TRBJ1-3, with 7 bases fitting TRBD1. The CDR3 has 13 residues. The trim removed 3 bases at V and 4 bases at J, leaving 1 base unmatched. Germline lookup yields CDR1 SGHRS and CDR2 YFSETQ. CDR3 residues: CASSWTGGNTIYF. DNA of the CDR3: TGCGCCAGCAGCTGGACAGGCGGAAACACCATATATTTT.

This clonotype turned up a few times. CDR3 in amino acids: CASRHPGQVGYEQYF. CDR3 nucleotide sequence: TGTGCCAGCAGACATCCGGGACAGGTGGGCTACGAGCAGTACTTC. The rearrangement joins TRBV28 to TRBJ2-7, with 8 bases matching TRBD1. CDR3 length: 15 residues. Germline trimming cut 6 bases from V and 3 bases from J; bases unmatched to any gene: 10. Germline V gene sequence: CDR1 MDHEN, CDR2 SYDVKM.

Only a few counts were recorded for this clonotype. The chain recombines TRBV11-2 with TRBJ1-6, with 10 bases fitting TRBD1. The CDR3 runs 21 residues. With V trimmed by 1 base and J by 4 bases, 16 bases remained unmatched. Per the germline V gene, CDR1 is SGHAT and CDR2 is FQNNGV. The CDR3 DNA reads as TGTGCCAGCAGCTTAGTTGCGTCGGGACAGGGGCAGGTTGGGTATAATTCACCCCTCCACTTT. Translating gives CASSLVASGQGQVGYNSPLHF. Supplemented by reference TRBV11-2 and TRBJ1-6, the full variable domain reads EAGVAQSPRYKIIEKRQSVAFWCNPISGHATLYWYQQILGQGPKLLIQFQNNGVVDDSQLPKDRFSAERLKGVDSTLKIQPAKLEDSAVYLCASSLVASGQGQVGYNSPLHFGNGTRLTVT.

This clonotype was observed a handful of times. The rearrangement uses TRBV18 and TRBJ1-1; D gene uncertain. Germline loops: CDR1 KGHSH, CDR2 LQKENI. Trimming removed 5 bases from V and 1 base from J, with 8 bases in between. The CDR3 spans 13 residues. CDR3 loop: CASSSQANTEAFF. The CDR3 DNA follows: TGTGCCAGCTCAAGTCAGGCGAACACTGAAGCTTTCTTT.

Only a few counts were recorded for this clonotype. CDR3 DNA sequence: TGCGCCAGCAGCCAAGGGTCGGGGATAGCGGGAGAGACCCAGTACTTC. It yields the protein CASSQGSGIAGETQYF. The chain uses TRBV4-1 and TRBJ2-5; 7 bases line up with TRBD2. With V trimmed by 1 base and J by 4 bases, 9 bases remained unmatched. This CDR3 is built from 16 residues. Germline CDR1 MGHRA, CDR2 YSYEKL.

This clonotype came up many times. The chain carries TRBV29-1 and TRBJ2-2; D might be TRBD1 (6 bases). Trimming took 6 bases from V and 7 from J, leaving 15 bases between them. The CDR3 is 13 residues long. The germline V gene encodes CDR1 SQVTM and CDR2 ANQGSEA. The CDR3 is CSVDRQANGELFF. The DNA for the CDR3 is TGCAGCGTCGACCGACAGGCCAACGGGGAGCTGTTTTTT.

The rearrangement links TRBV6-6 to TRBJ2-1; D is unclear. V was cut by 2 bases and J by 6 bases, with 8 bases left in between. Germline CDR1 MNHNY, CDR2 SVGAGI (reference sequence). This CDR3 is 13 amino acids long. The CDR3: CASSYPRTNEQFF. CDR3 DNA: TGTGCCAGCAGTTACCCTCGGACCAATGAGCAGTTCTTC.

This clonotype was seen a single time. The CDR3 DNA is TGTGCCAGCAGCACGGACAGGGAAGATAATTCACCCCTCCACTTT. This encodes CASSTDREDNSPLHF. V is TRBV7-9 and J is TRBJ1-6, with 8 positions matching TRBD1. Germline CDR1 SEHNR, CDR2 FQNEAQ (reference sequence). There are 15 residues in the CDR3. Trimming cost V 5 bases and J 5 bases; bases outside gene matches: 5. Together with reference TRBV7-9 and TRBJ1-6, the CDR3 gives the full variable domain: DTGVSQNPRHKITKRGQNVTFRCDPISEHNRLYWYRQTLGQGPEFLTYFQNEAQLEKSRLLSDRFSAERPKGSFSTLEIQRTEQGDSAMYLCASSTDREDNSPLHFGNGTRLTVT.

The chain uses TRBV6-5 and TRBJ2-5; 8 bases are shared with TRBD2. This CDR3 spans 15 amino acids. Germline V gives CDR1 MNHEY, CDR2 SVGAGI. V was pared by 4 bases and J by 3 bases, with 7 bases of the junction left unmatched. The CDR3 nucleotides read TGTGCCAGCAGTTCGGGACTAGTTGTTAAAGAGACCCAGTACTTC. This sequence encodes CASSSGLVVKETQYF.

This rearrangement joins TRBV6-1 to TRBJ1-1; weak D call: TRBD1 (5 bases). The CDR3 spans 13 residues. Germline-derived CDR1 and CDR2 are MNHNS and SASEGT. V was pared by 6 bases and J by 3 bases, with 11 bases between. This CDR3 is CASRPGGYTEAFF. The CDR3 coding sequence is TGTGCCAGCAGGCCTGGGGGATACACTGAAGCTTTCTTT.

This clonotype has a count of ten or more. CDR3 residues: CASTGRGGSSNEQFF. In DNA, the CDR3 is TGCGCCAGTACCGGGAGGGGTGGAAGTTCCAATGAGCAGTTCTTC. The chain is built from TRBV5-1 and TRBJ2-1, with TRBD2 matching 8 bases. Trimming took 8 bases from V and 6 from J; bases not matched to a gene: 13. The CDR3 sequence is 15 residues long. CDR1 is SGHRS, CDR2 YFSETQ, per germline.

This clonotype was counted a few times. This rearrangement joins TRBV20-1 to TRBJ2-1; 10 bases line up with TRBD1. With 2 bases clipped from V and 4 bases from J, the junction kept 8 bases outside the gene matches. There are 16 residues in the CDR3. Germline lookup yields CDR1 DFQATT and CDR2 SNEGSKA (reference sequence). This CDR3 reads CSARPPGQGIYNEQFF. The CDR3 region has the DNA TGCAGTGCTAGACCCCCGGGACAGGGGATTTACAATGAGCAGTTCTTC.

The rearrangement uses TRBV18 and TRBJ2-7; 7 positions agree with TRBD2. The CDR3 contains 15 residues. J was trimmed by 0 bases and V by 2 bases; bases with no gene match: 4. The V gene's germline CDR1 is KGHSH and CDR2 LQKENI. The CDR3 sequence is CASSPDGGSSYEQYF. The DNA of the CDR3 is TGTGCCAGCTCACCAGACGGGGGGAGCTCCTACGAGCAGTACTTC. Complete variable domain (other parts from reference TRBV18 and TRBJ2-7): NAGVMQNPRHLVRRRGQEARLRCSPMKGHSHVYWYRQLPEEGLKFMVYLQKENIIDESGMPKERFSAEFPKEGPSILRIQQVVRGDSAAYFCASSPDGGSSYEQYFGPGTRLTVT.

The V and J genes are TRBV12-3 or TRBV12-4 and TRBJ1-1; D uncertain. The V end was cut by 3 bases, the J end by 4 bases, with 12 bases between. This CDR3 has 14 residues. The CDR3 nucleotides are TGTGCCAGCAGTTTTCGGGGATCCGGCACTGAAGCTTTCTTT. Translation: CASSFRGSGTEAFF.

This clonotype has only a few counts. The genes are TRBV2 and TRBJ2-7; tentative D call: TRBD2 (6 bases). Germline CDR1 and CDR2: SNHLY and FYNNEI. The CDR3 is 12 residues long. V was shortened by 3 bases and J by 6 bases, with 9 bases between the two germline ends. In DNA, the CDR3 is TGTGCCAGCAGTGACCGGGAGTCCGAGCAGTACTTC. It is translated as CASSDRESEQYF. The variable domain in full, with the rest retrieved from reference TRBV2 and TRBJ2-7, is EPEVTQTPSHQVTQMGQEVILRCVPISNHLYFYWYRQILGQKVEFLVSFYNNEISEKSEIFDDQFSVERPDGSNFTLKIRSTKLEDSAMYFCASSDRESEQYFGPGTRLTVT.